This TCR beta chain was observed in a study of Graves' ophthalmopathy and Graves' hyperthyroidism. From germline, CDR1 is SQVTM and CDR2 ANQGSEA. This CDR3 contains 13 residues. Trimming cost V 7 bases and J 0 bases, with 12 bases left between them. Other autoimmune diseases, uncontrolled infections, pregnancy or lactation led to the exclusion of patients. As the template, RNA transcripts were used to amplify TCR beta CDR3 regions. HTBI-primed first-round RT-PCR preceded second-round multiplex PCR. TCRdb reanalysed the multiplex PCR reads using MiXCR and keeps one entry per CDR3 protein. The sample records around 1,200,000 distinct CDR3 sequences, about two fifths being singletons. Study conclusions and caveats: The model's prediction of ophthalmopathy progression had about 70% sensitivity and 72% to 80% specificity.

This clonotype was observed many times. Its cognate antigen is unknown. The sequence was obtained from an adult man with Graves' hyperthyroidism. The sample comprised peripheral blood or thyroid tissue (not recorded which). V and J are TRBV29-1 and TRBJ1-1; no firm D call. The CDR3 DNA is TGCAGCGGATTCGGACCTATGAACACTGAAGCTTTCTTT. Translated: CSGFGPMNTEAFF. Variable domain in full (rest from reference TRBV29-1 and TRBJ1-1): SAVISQKPSRDICQRGTSLTIQCQVDSQVTMMFWYRQQPGQSLTLIATANQGSEATYESGFVIDKFPISRPNLTFSTLTVSNMSPEDSSIYLCSGFGPMNTEAFFGQGTRLTVV.